This T cell receptor beta chain was found in a study of T cell repertoires in cytomegalovirus infection. TCRdb reprocessed the reads via MiXCR and lists one record per CDR3 protein. The table has nearly 70,000 distinct CDR3 sequences, approximately 22% seen once. This clonotype was recorded a few times. The antigen is undetermined. Trimming removed 4 bases from V and 0 bases from J, with 14 bases in between. This CDR3 is built from 15 residues. Germline-derived CDR1 and CDR2 are SGHDT and YYEEEE. Input material: PBMCs, sequenced either directly or after in vitro stimulation (not recorded which). The J gene is TRBJ2-7, the V gene TRBV5-6; D might be TRBD1 (8 bases). The clonotype comes from a human donor in good health (CMV status not recorded). Some clones in this sample may be carry-over from other donors' samples. The CDR3 sequence is CASSNTGGDSYEQYF. For the CDR3, the DNA is TGTGCCAGCAGCAACACAGGGGGGGACTCCTACGAGCAGTACTTC.